This paragraph covers one T cell receptor beta chain sequence. What antigen it recognizes has not been identified. No base-level quality is on record; no much larger clone is a single base apart. The record originates from a study of human T cells and chemical hapten exposure (dated by TCRdb to about 2021). Study-level background: For sensitization, 2% DPC in acetone was applied to a 2 cm by 2 cm area of upper inner arm skin. Patients additionally received weekly therapeutic DPC doses to the scalp throughout the approximately 24-week study period. Patch tests used Finn chambers with 0.01% DPC on the upper back, scored after 6 days by International Contact Dermatitis Research Group standards. The mostly female patient cohort included alopecia areata with under or over 50% scalp involvement, alopecia totalis and alopecia universalis. Libraries were combined into a pool for sequencing, and differences in TCR yield between samples came mainly from small differences in library volumes within the pool. Peripheral blood TCR repertoire changes were tracked in vivo in alopecia patients during primary and secondary sensitization to the hapten diphenylcyclopropenone (DPC). Blood was sampled from patients pre-sensitization (week 0) and at 2, 6 and about 24 weeks after DPC sensitization. For TCR sequencing, blood came from 25 to 35 alopecia patients at anywhere from one to four time points (pre-sensitization, 2, 6 and 24 weeks).

The sample's time point label, in plain terms: patch test 2, 6 weeks after DPC sensitization. The treatment or condition label corresponds to: therapeutic diphenylcyclopropenone sensitization with weekly scalp DPC. At every patch-test visit, the blood draw took place before the patch test was put on. Patients were eligible if aged 18 to 70, diagnosed with alopecia and judged suitable for DPC therapy, and pregnant patients were excluded. Total RNA was extracted from unfractionated whole blood collected in Tempus Blood RNA tubes. V is clipped by 6 bases and J by 7 bases, and the sequence between their germline boundaries is 16 bases long. The germline V gene encodes CDR1 DFQATT and CDR2 SNEGSKA (reference sequence). The CDR3 spans 13 residues, from the cysteine through the phenylalanine. The read is trimmed to its CDR3 DNA, 39 bases read in frame from base 1. Libraries came from RACE. Sequenced using a NextSeq 500. During library preparation, unique molecular identifiers were attached to individual cDNA molecules so that TCRs could be counted in a quantitative, reproducible way. Each blood RNA sample was used to sequence both TCR alpha and TCR beta chains. In the authors' own workflow: The median number of TCRs per sample was roughly 100,000, ranging from about 20,000 to 750,000. The Decombinator software suite was used to annotate V, J and CDR3 in the TCR reads. For PS versus PT1 abundance plots, all samples were subsampled to the same number of TCRs (28,000). TCRs were defined as expanded if absent before sensitization and observed at least eight times at the 2-week time point. The public reads were reprocessed in TCRdb via fastp at Q25 and MiXCR, keeping in-frame beta chains. Duplicate CDR3 protein sequences are folded into a single record with the most common DNA and genes. The V and J calls follow TCRdb's processing rather than the paper's. The sample contains nearly 55,000 distinct CDR3 sequences, around 9.4% of them found a single time. Over 1.5% of the sample comes from the top ten.

The full study reports these points: After repeated subsampling, changes were observed in the strength of the expansion versus patch-test correlation and in the threshold at which the correlation became significant. Because every patient had alopecia, a presumed autoimmune disease, the patients' immune response might differ from that of healthy individuals. Compared with pre-sensitization or healthy control sets, expanded TCRs formed significantly more large CDR3 similarity clusters, which is consistent with antigen-driven responses. Patch test score was positively correlated with the number of PT1 expanded TCRs, with significance at thresholds 8, 16 and 32 but not at 4. The number of TCRs above 1 in 1000 frequency did not change with DPC sensitization; there was no evidence of global repertoire structure alterations.

The rearranged chain carries TRBV20-1 and TRBJ1-5; the D region possibly corresponds to TRBD1 (5 bases align). This sample comprised whole blood, obtained in connection with sensitization to the hapten diphenylcyclopropenone (DPC). The receptor's source is a woman between 50 and 59 years old with alopecia areata. Some clones in this sample may be carry-over from other donors' samples. The CDR3 here reads CSAPAGVGQPQHF. The sequence in DNA is TGCAGTGCCCCCGCGGGGGTAGGGCAGCCCCAGCATTTT.